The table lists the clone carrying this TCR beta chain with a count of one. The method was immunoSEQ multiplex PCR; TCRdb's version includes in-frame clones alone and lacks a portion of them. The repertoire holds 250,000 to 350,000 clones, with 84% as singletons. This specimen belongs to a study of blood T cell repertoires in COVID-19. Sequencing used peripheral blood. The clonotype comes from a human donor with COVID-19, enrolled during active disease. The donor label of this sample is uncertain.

In DNA form, the CDR3 reads TGTGCCAGCAGCCGGTTAGCGGGGGGGAACACCGGGGAGCTGTTTTTT. It yields the protein CASSRLAGGNTGELFF. The chain joins TRBV11-2 to TRBJ2-2; 10 bases line up with TRBD2. Trimming cost V 5 bases and J 1 base; bases outside gene matches: 4. This CDR3 region has 16 residues. Germline CDR1 SGHAT, CDR2 FQNNGV.